This passage covers 9 T cell receptor beta chains from one sample sequenced in a study of T-cell memory formation after mild COVID-19. TCRdb used MiXCR to reprocess the 5' RACE reads, holding one entry per CDR3 protein. The data show around 470,000 distinct CDR3 sequences, around 19% seen once. Input material: PBMCs or a T cell subset sorted from them (not recorded which). The receptor set was obtained from an adult woman who had mild COVID-19 (a few samples of this study predate the infection). Cell type and time point are not known.

V usage is TRBV7-8 and J usage is TRBJ2-1; D might be TRBD1 (5 bases). The V end was cut by 1 base, the J end by 7 bases, with 11 bases between. CDR1 and CDR2 from the germline V gene are SGHVS and FQNEAQ. This CDR3 has 14 residues. CDR3 DNA sequence: TGTGCCAGCAGCTTAGGTTCGGCAGGGAATGAGCAGTTCTTC. It specifies CASSLGSAGNEQFF.

The gene calls are TRBV24-1 and TRBJ2-1, with D perhaps TRBD2 (6 bases). Germline V lookup: CDR1 KGHDR, CDR2 SFDVKD. This CDR3 comprises 13 residues. Trimming took 3 bases from V and 7 from J, leaving 9 bases between them. The CDR3 region is CATSDPGGNEQFF. As DNA, the CDR3 is TGTGCCACCAGTGATCCCGGGGGAAATGAGCAGTTCTTC.

V and J are TRBV27 and TRBJ2-3, with TRBD1 matching over 7 bases. The V gene end was trimmed by 2 bases and the J gene end by 6 bases; junction bases not matched to a gene: 8. Germline V lookup: CDR1 MNHEY, CDR2 SMNVEV (reference sequence). The CDR3 covers 15 residues. CDR3 bases: TGTGCCAGCAGTTTAAGAGGGGGCGCTCGGGATACGCAGTATTTT. Translation: CASSLRGGARDTQYF.

This sequence joins TRBV20-1 and TRBJ1-1; D is unclear. V lost 0 bases and J 5 bases, leaving 10 bases between the germline ends. The CDR3 runs 13 residues. CDR1 is DFQATT, CDR2 SNEGSKA, per germline (reference sequence). DNA for the CDR3: TGCAGTGCTAGAGATCCGGCCAGGACTGAAGCTTTCTTT. Amino acid sequence: CSARDPARTEAFF.

The sample holds a few counts of this clonotype. The chain has TRBV12-3 or TRBV12-4 and TRBJ2-3; TRBD1 aligns across 7 bases. V lost 4 bases to trimming and J lost 0 bases; unmatched junction nucleotides: 4. The CDR3 has 15 residues. CDR3 amino acids: CASSSSTGSTDTQYF. The CDR3 DNA sequence: TGTGCCAGCAGTTCGTCGACAGGGAGCACAGATACGCAGTATTTT.

The chain is built from TRBV7-3 and TRBJ1-1; no definite D call. CDR3 length equals 13 residues. V lost 1 base, J lost 8 bases, and 11 bases lay in between. Germline V gene lookup returns CDR1 SGHTA and CDR2 FQGTGA. DNA for the CDR3: TGTGCCAGCAGCTTAAGATCGATCGACGAAGCTTTCTTT. It encodes CASSLRSIDEAFF.

The V and J genes are TRBV15 and TRBJ1-5; the D gene is possibly TRBD1 (6 bases). Per the germline V gene, CDR1 is LNHNV and CDR2 is YYDKDF (reference sequence). The CDR3 loop spans 20 amino acids. Deletions cut 5 bases from V and 6 bases from J, with 32 bases between. CDR3 region: CATSGRTRGQILSRGQPQHF. CDR3 coding DNA: TGTGCCACCAGCGGTCGGACTCGGGGGCAGATCCTTTCTAGGGGTCAGCCCCAGCATTTT. The full variable domain, completed using reference TRBV15 and TRBJ1-5, is DAMVIQNPRYQVTQFGKPVTLSCSQTLNHNVMYWYQQKSSQAPKLLFHYYDKDFNNEADTPDNFQSRRPNTSFCFLDIRSPGLGDTAMYLCATSGRTRGQILSRGQPQHFGDGTRLSIL.

This clonotype has only a few counts. The chain uses TRBV5-1 and TRBJ2-2, with 8 bases identical to TRBD1. Germline V gives CDR1 SGHRS, CDR2 YFSETQ. The CDR3 has 13 residues. V was pared by 8 bases and J by 6 bases, with 6 bases of the junction left unmatched. The CDR3 bases are TGCGCCAGTAACGCCAGGGGGCCCGGGGAGCTGTTTTTT. Translation gives CASNARGPGELFF.

The chain joins TRBV4-3 to TRBJ1-5; no definite D call. CDR1 and CDR2 from the germline V gene are LGHNA and YSLEER. This CDR3 comprises 13 residues. V dropped 1 base and J dropped 3 bases, with 4 bases sitting between them. For the CDR3, the DNA is TGCGCCAGCAGCCAAGCCCTCAATCAGCCCCAGCATTTT. This codes for CASSQALNQPQHF.